These 32 T cell receptor beta chains came from one sample sequenced in a study of T cells in localized non-small cell lung cancer. Some clones are missing from TCRdb's copy, which holds only in-frame ones; the method was immunoSEQ multiplex PCR. The sample lists more than 800 clones; roughly a fifth were seen once. This material consisted of lung tumor tissue, taken before any cancer treatment. The receptors were sampled from a female donor older than 55 with stage II squamous cell lung carcinoma.

This clone has more than one count but fewer than ten. The chain has TRBV5-1 and TRBJ2-7; possible D gene TRBD2, 6 bases. The germline CDR1 and CDR2 sequences are SGHRS and YFSETQ. The V gene lost 2 bases and the J gene lost 4 bases, with 16 bases spanning the gap. The CDR3 is made up of 15 amino acids. This CDR3 reads CASSLGGDGGYEQYF. For the CDR3, the DNA is TGCGCCAGCAGCTTAGGAGGGGACGGTGGGTACGAGCAGTACTTC.

The table lists this clone with a few counts. The chain carries TRBV6-8 and TRBJ1-5; 10 nucleotides line up with TRBD1. Germline CDR1 reads MNHGY; CDR2 reads SAAAGT. The CDR3 runs 15 residues. V lost 5 bases and J lost 3; bases outside the gene matches: 4. DNA for the CDR3: TGTGCCAGCAGTACGGACAGGGGGAACAATCAGCCCCAGCATTTT. Its protein product is CASSTDRGNNQPQHF.

The rearrangement joins TRBV9 to TRBJ1-1; D gene uncertain. CDR1 SGDLS and CDR2 YYNGEE come from the germline V gene. V shed 0 bases and J shed 7 bases, with 10 bases lying between them. This CDR3 contains 13 residues. The chain's CDR3 is CASSVAPAGEAFF. CDR3 nucleotides: TGTGCCAGCAGCGTAGCCCCAGCGGGTGAAGCTTTCTTT. Full variable domain (remainder filled in from reference TRBV9 and TRBJ1-1): DSGVTQTPKHLITATGQRVTLRCSPRSGDLSVYWYQQSLDQGLQFLIQYYNGEERAKGNILERFSAQQFPDLHSELNLSSLELGDSALYFCASSVAPAGEAFFGQGTRLTVV.

The chain couples TRBV28 to TRBJ2-5; 7 bases align to TRBD1. The V gene's germline CDR1 is MDHEN and CDR2 SYDVKM. J gave up 1 base and V 7 bases, and 6 bases lay outside the gene matches. This CDR3 contains 14 residues. DNA of the CDR3: TGTGCCAGCACCCAGAGGGACAGCCAAGAGACCCAGTACTTC. This codes for CASTQRDSQETQYF. The variable domain in full, with the rest retrieved from reference TRBV28 and TRBJ2-5, is DVKVTQSSRYLVKRTGEKVFLECVQDMDHENMFWYRQDPGLGLRLIYFSYDVKMKEKGDIPEGYSVSREKKERFSLILESASTNQTSMYLCASTQRDSQETQYFGPGTRLLVL.

The chain couples TRBV19 to TRBJ1-2; tentatively, D is TRBD1 (6 bases). CDR1 is LNHDA and CDR2 is SQIVND in the germline V gene (reference sequence). Trimming shortened V by 6 bases and J by 4 bases, and 18 bases separated the two germline ends. This CDR3 is 15 amino acids long. CDR3 nucleotides: TGTGCCAGTAGGTCGGGACTCCTGGGGGCCTATGGCTACACCTTC. It is translated as CASRSGLLGAYGYTF. Combining the CDR3 with reference TRBV19 and TRBJ1-2 gives the whole variable domain DGGITQSPKYLFRKEGQNVTLSCEQNLNHDAMYWYRQDPGQGLRLIYYSQIVNDFQKGDIAEGYSVSREKKESFPLTVTSAQKNPTAFYLCASRSGLLGAYGYTFGSGTRLTVV.

This clone was found a few times. The chain combines TRBV4-1 with TRBJ2-7; 10 bases match TRBD2. The length of the CDR3 is 17 residues. With V trimmed by 1 base and J by 4 bases, 10 bases remained unmatched. CDR1 is MGHRA and CDR2 is YSYEKL in the germline V gene. The CDR3 sequence is CASSQAPASGGHYEQYF. CDR3 DNA sequence: TGCGCCAGCAGCCAAGCTCCCGCTAGCGGGGGTCATTACGAGCAGTACTTC.

This chain connects TRBV10-1 to TRBJ2-3; TRBD2 matches 9 bases. Trimming took 3 bases from V and 4 from J; bases not matched to a gene: 2. This CDR3 spans 14 amino acids. Germline CDR1 reads WNHNN; CDR2 reads SYGVQD (reference sequence). The CDR3 loop is CASSERLAADTQYF. The CDR3 DNA reads as TGCGCCAGCAGTGAAAGACTAGCGGCAGATACGCAGTATTTT.

This clone has more than one count but fewer than ten. The germline gene is not matched at one end of the junction; a read error may be the cause. This sequence joins TRBV6-8 and TRBJ1-2, with D possibly being TRBD1 (6 bases). The germline V gene has CDR1 MNHGY and CDR2 SAAAGT. The CDR3 is 16 residues long. The CDR3 here is CAISLQSGGRADGYTF. CDR3 in DNA: TGTGCCATCAGTCTTCAATCTGGGGGCAGGGCGGATGGCTACACCTTC.

This clone was counted between two and nine times. The chain links TRBV9 to TRBJ1-3; tentatively, D is TRBD1 (5 bases). The CDR3 is 16 residues long. Germline V gives CDR1 SGDLS, CDR2 YYNGEE. V was cut by 0 bases and J by 4 bases, with 14 bases left in between. This CDR3 reads CASSVDARGYGNTIYF. The CDR3 DNA reads as TGTGCCAGCAGCGTAGATGCTCGGGGGTACGGAAACACCATATATTTT. The full variable domain, rest sourced from reference TRBV9 and TRBJ1-3, is DSGVTQTPKHLITATGQRVTLRCSPRSGDLSVYWYQQSLDQGLQFLIQYYNGEERAKGNILERFSAQQFPDLHSELNLSSLELGDSALYFCASSVDARGYGNTIYFGEGSWLTVV.

This clone was counted between two and nine times. V gene TRBV30 combines with J gene TRBJ2-1; D remains unclear. The CDR3 is made up of 11 amino acids. The V end lost 5 bases, the J end lost 1 base, and 3 bases lay between the germline ends. Germline V gene sequence: CDR1 GTSNPN, CDR2 SVGIG (reference sequence). The CDR3 DNA follows: TGTGCCTGGGGATCCTACAATGAGCAGTTCTTC. Its translation: CAWGSYNEQFF. The full variable domain, its missing parts supplied by reference TRBV30 and TRBJ2-1, is SQTIHQWPATLVQPVGSPLSLECTVEGTSNPNLYWYRQAAGRGLQLLFYSVGIGQISSEVPQNLSASRPQDRQFILSSKKLLLSDSGFYLCAWGSYNEQFFGPGTRLTVL.

The chain combines TRBV11-3 with TRBJ2-1; the D gene could be TRBD1 or TRBD2 (6 bases each). V gave up 7 bases and J gave up 5 bases, with 18 bases separating them. Per the germline V gene, CDR1 is SGHNT and CDR2 is YENEEA. The CDR3 consists of 15 residues. CDR3 in amino acids: CASTHVGGGHNEQFF. The CDR3, as DNA: TGTGCCAGCACTCACGTGGGTGGGGGGCACAATGAGCAGTTCTTC.

CDR3 nucleotide sequence: TGTGCCAGCAGTTTCTTGGGGGGCGCGAGCTCTGGAAACACCATATATTTT. Translation: CASSFLGGASSGNTIYF. The chain combines TRBV9 with TRBJ1-3; possible D gene TRBD1, 6 bases. CDR3 length: 17 residues. Deletions cut 5 bases from V and 0 bases from J, with 18 bases between. Germline assignment: CDR1 SGDLS and CDR2 YYNGEE.

This clone was seen a few times. The chain links TRBV19 to TRBJ1-1; 10 bases agree with TRBD1. The germline CDR1 and CDR2 sequences are LNHDA and SQIVND (reference sequence). The CDR3 runs 12 residues. V shed 8 bases and J 5 bases; nucleotides not matched to a gene: 2. For the CDR3, the DNA is TGTGCCAGTTGGACAGGGGGAACTGAAGCTTTCTTT. As protein: CASWTGGTEAFF.

The chain employs TRBV10-2 and TRBJ2-7; 7 positions match TRBD1. The CDR3 is made up of 13 amino acids. V was clipped by 6 bases and J by 3 bases; unmatched bases: 5. Germline CDR1 WSHSY, CDR2 SAAADI. The CDR3 loop is CASSPTGNYEQYF. The CDR3 DNA is TGCGCCAGCAGCCCGACAGGGAACTACGAGCAGTACTTC.

By frequency in the sample, this clone is large. This chain uses TRBV7-2 with TRBJ2-7; D not certain. Germline CDR1 is SGHTA and CDR2 is FQGNSA. The ends were cut back, 1 base at V and 3 bases at J, with 7 bases in the middle. This CDR3 spans 13 amino acids. The CDR3 spells CASSLGTFYEQYF. The CDR3 nucleotides read TGTGCCAGCAGCTTAGGGACCTTCTACGAGCAGTACTTC.

This clone counts as medium-sized (0.01 to 0.1%). This rearrangement joins TRBV11-3 to TRBJ2-5, with 11 bases lining up with TRBD2. CDR1 is SGHNT and CDR2 is YENEEA in the germline V gene. V was pared by 5 bases and J by 5 bases, with 13 bases of the junction left unmatched. This CDR3 region has 17 residues. The CDR3 region is CASSHGLAGTPQETQYF. CDR3 sequence (DNA): TGTGCCAGCAGCCACGGACTAGCGGGTACCCCGCAGGAGACCCAGTACTTC.

This sequence joins TRBV19 and TRBJ2-4; 7 nucleotides agree with TRBD1. The CDR3 spans 18 residues. From germline, CDR1 is LNHDA and CDR2 SQIVND (reference sequence). V shed 6 bases and J 1 base; nucleotides not matched to a gene: 15. The CDR3 DNA is TGTGCCAGTAGCATGACAGGGCGCCCCTTCCTCGCCAAAAACATTCAGTACTTC. Protein sequence: CASSMTGRPFLAKNIQYF.

V usage is TRBV19 and J usage is TRBJ1-5, with D maybe TRBD1 (6 bases). Trimming took 7 bases from V and 2 from J, leaving 15 bases between them. CDR1 is LNHDA and CDR2 is SQIVND in the germline V gene (reference sequence). The CDR3 sequence is 15 residues long. The CDR3 coding sequence is TGTGCCAGTACCCAGGGAGGGGGAGGCAATCAGCCCCAGCATTTT. Protein product: CASTQGGGGNQPQHF.

In its sample, this clone is large. J is TRBJ2-7 and V is TRBV6-8, with TRBD2 matching 10 bases. The ends lost 6 bases at V and 3 bases at J; junction bases unmatched: 2. Germline V gives CDR1 MNHGY, CDR2 SAAAGT. CDR3 size: 13 residues. CDR3 amino acids: CASRKREGYEQYF. For the CDR3, the DNA is TGTGCCAGCAGAAAGCGGGAGGGCTACGAGCAGTACTTC.

This clone ranks as large (0.1 to 1%). This CDR3 is also generated by other DNA sequences in the sample. The rearrangement links TRBV11-3 to TRBJ2-1, with 11 bases fitting TRBD2. Germline CDR1 and CDR2: SGHNT and YENEEA. The CDR3 consists of 15 residues. The trim removed 1 base at V and 7 bases at J, leaving 3 bases unmatched. For the CDR3, the DNA is TGTGCCAGCAGCTTAGGGCTAGCGGGAGGAAATGAGCAGTTCTTC. Protein sequence: CASSLGLAGGNEQFF.

The V and J genes are TRBV18 and TRBJ2-3; tentative D call: TRBD2 (6 bases). The germline V gene has CDR1 KGHSH and CDR2 LQKENI. The CDR3 length is 14 residues. V was trimmed by 2 bases and J by 2 bases, leaving 8 bases between them. The CDR3: CASSPAGTTDTQYF. In nucleotides, the CDR3 is TGTGCCAGCTCACCAGCGGGGACCACAGATACGCAGTATTTT.

The V and J genes are TRBV9 and TRBJ2-2; D is ambiguous. With 0 bases removed from V and 1 base from J, the gap between germline ends came to 10 bases. In germline, CDR1 is SGDLS, CDR2 YYNGEE. CDR3 length: 16 amino acids. CDR3 nucleotides: TGTGCCAGCAGCGTAGATGGGCTCCTGAACACCGGGGAGCTGTTTTTT. It yields the protein CASSVDGLLNTGELFF.

The sample holds a few counts of this clone. The chain joins TRBV11-3 to TRBJ2-1; D perhaps matches TRBD2 (7 bases). The V gene lost 5 bases and the J gene lost 3 bases, with 14 bases spanning the gap. The CDR3 consists of 15 residues. Germline-derived CDR1 and CDR2 are SGHNT and YENEEA. The CDR3 reads CASSPGEGLYNEQFF. CDR3 nucleotide sequence: TGTGCCAGCAGCCCAGGGGAGGGTCTCTACAATGAGCAGTTCTTC. Using reference TRBV11-3 and TRBJ2-1 for the parts outside the CDR3, the full variable domain is EAGVVQSPRYKIIEKKQPVAFWCNPISGHNTLYWYLQNLGQGPELLIRYENEEAVDDSQLPKDRFSAERLKGVDSTLKIQPAELGDSAVYLCASSPGEGLYNEQFFGPGTRLTVL.

V gene TRBV9 combines with J gene TRBJ1-3; D is ambiguous. V was clipped by 4 bases and J by 2 bases, with 7 bases between them. Germline V gene data show CDR1 as SGDLS and CDR2 as YYNGEE. The CDR3 has 13 amino acids. The CDR3 nucleotides are TGTGCCAGCAGCTCGGGTGCTGGAAACACCATATATTTT. As protein: CASSSGAGNTIYF. The whole variable domain, remainder taken from reference TRBV9 and TRBJ1-3, is DSGVTQTPKHLITATGQRVTLRCSPRSGDLSVYWYQQSLDQGLQFLIQYYNGEERAKGNILERFSAQQFPDLHSELNLSSLELGDSALYFCASSSGAGNTIYFGEGSWLTVV.

The sample holds a few counts of this clone. This chain links TRBV11-3 with TRBJ2-7; 7 positions agree with TRBD1. Trimming cost V 4 bases and J 2 bases; bases outside gene matches: 8. This CDR3 comprises 15 residues. Germline V gene data show CDR1 as SGHNT and CDR2 as YENEEA. CDR3 sequence reads: CASSSRQGPPYEQYF. The CDR3 nucleotides are TGTGCCAGCAGCTCACGACAGGGACCACCCTACGAGCAGTACTTC.

Within the sample, this clone is large. The rearrangement links TRBV11-3 to TRBJ1-5; TRBD1 agrees at 7 bases. This CDR3 spans 14 amino acids. V dropped 5 bases and J dropped 4; count of bases not matched to a gene: 5. Germline loops: CDR1 SGHNT, CDR2 YENEEA. CDR3 loop: CASSTRQGNQPQHF. The CDR3 region has the DNA TGTGCCAGCAGCACCAGACAGGGAAATCAGCCCCAGCATTTT.

V usage is TRBV5-1 and J usage is TRBJ1-1, with a possible D match to TRBD1 (5 bases). Trimming removed 0 bases at V and 1 base at J, with 10 bases between. The CDR3 has 15 residues. From germline, CDR1 is SGHRS and CDR2 YFSETQ. CDR3 DNA sequence: TGCGCCAGCAGCTTGGGAGGGGTAAAGAACACTGAAGCTTTCTTT. Translating it yields CASSLGGVKNTEAFF. The full variable domain, in which reference TRBV5-1 and TRBJ1-1 provide the parts outside the CDR3, is KAGVTQTPRYLIKTRGQQVTLSCSPISGHRSVSWYQQTPGQGLQFLFEYFSETQRNKGNFPGRFSGRQFSNSRSEMNVSTLELGDSALYLCASSLGGVKNTEAFFGQGTRLTVV.

In its sample, this clone was seen once. CDR3 region: CASRNSYEQYF. The CDR3 nucleotides are TGTGCCAGTAGGAACTCCTACGAGCAGTACTTC. This chain connects TRBV19 to TRBJ2-7; D not resolved. CDR3 length equals 11 residues. CDR1 is LNHDA and CDR2 is SQIVND in the germline V gene (reference sequence). V was clipped by 6 bases and J by 0 bases, with 3 bases between them.

This clone is large by share. The rearrangement links TRBV11-3 to TRBJ1-2; 7 bases line up with TRBD1. V lost 4 bases to trimming and J lost 1 base; unmatched junction nucleotides: 6. This CDR3 is built from 15 residues. Germline CDR1 and CDR2: SGHNT and YENEEA. The CDR3 loop is CASSSMTGFNYGYTF. As DNA, the CDR3 is TGTGCCAGCAGCTCTATGACAGGGTTTAACTATGGCTACACCTTC. Full variable domain (remainder filled in from reference TRBV11-3 and TRBJ1-2): EAGVVQSPRYKIIEKKQPVAFWCNPISGHNTLYWYLQNLGQGPELLIRYENEEAVDDSQLPKDRFSAERLKGVDSTLKIQPAELGDSAVYLCASSSMTGFNYGYTFGSGTRLTVV.

The rearrangement links TRBV28 to TRBJ1-1; 9 bases match TRBD1. Trimming cost V 5 bases and J 4 bases; bases outside gene matches: 5. CDR1 and CDR2 from the germline V gene are MDHEN and SYDVKM. The CDR3 loop spans 14 amino acids. The CDR3 DNA sequence: TGTGCCAGCAGTCGAGGGGACAGGGCCACTGAAGCTTTCTTT. Translation: CASSRGDRATEAFF.

J is TRBJ2-3 and V is TRBV11-3; weak D call: TRBD1 (7 bases). CDR1 and CDR2 from the germline V gene are SGHNT and YENEEA. Trimming took 4 bases from V and 1 from J, leaving 21 bases between them. The CDR3 is 18 residues long. The CDR3 reads CASSSRGAGTACTDTQYF. DNA of the CDR3: TGTGCCAGCAGCTCCAGGGGGGCCGGGACTGCCTGCACAGATACGCAGTATTTT.

This clone was detected a few times. The chain combines TRBV2 with TRBJ2-7; TRBD1 agrees at 8 bases. V lost 8 bases and J lost 3; bases outside the gene matches: 6. CDR3 length: 13 residues. CDR1 is SNHLY, CDR2 FYNNEI, per germline. For the CDR3, the DNA is TGTGCCAGCCTTCGGGACAGGAGCTACGAGCAGTACTTC. Its translation: CASLRDRSYEQYF.